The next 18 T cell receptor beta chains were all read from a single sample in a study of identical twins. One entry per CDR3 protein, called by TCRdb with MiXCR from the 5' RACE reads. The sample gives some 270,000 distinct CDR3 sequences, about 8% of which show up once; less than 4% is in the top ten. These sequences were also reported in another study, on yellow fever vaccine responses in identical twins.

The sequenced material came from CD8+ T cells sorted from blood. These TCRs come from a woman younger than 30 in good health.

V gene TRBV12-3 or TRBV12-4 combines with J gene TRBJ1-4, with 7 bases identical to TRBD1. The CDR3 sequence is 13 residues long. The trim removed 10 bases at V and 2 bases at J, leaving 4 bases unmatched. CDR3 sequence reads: CATTDRTNEKLFF. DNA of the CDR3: TGTGCCACCACGGACAGGACTAATGAAAAACTGTTTTTT.

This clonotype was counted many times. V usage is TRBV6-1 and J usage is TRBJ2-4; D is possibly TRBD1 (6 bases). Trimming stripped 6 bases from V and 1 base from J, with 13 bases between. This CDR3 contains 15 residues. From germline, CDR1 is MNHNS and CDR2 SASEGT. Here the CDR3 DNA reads TGTGCCAGCAGCCAGGACAGCCCTGCCAAAAACATTCAGTACTTC. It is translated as CASSQDSPAKNIQYF.

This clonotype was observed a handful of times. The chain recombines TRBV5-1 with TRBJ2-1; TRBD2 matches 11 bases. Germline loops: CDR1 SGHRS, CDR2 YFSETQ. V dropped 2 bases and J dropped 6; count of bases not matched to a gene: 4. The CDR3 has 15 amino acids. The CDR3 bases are TGCGCCAGCAGCTTAACTAGCGGGAGATTCAATGAGCAGTTCTTC. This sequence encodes CASSLTSGRFNEQFF.

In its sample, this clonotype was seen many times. CDR3 region: CSAGTSGVFYEQYF. In DNA, the CDR3 is TGCAGTGCAGGGACTAGCGGAGTCTTCTACGAGCAGTACTTC. This rearrangement joins TRBV20-1 to TRBJ2-7, with 11 bases that match TRBD2. Germline-derived CDR1 and CDR2 are DFQATT and SNEGSKA (reference sequence). J gave up 3 bases and V 6 bases, and 7 bases lay outside the gene matches. The length of the CDR3 is 14 residues.

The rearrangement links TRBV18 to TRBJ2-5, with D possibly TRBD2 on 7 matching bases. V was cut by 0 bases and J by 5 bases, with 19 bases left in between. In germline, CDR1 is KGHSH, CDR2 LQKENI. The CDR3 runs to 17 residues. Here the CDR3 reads CASSPPGAGERLETQYF. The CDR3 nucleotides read TGTGCCAGCTCACCACCGGGGGCGGGAGAACGGTTGGAGACCCAGTACTTC.

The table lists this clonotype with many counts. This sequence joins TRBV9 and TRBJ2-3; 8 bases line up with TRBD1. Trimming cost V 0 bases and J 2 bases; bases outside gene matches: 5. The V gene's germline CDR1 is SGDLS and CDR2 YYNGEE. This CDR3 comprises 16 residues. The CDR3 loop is CASSVAQGAVTDTQYF. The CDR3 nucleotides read TGTGCCAGCAGCGTAGCTCAGGGGGCGGTCACAGATACGCAGTATTTT.

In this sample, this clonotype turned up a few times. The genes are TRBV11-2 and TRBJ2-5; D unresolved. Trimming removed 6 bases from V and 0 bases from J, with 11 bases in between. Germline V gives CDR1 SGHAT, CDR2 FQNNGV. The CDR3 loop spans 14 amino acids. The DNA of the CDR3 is TGTGCCAGCAGTACCGGGCTGTACCAAGAGACCCAGTACTTC. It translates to CASSTGLYQETQYF.

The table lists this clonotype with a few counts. The CDR3 nucleotides read TGCGCCAGCAGCCAAGATCGCGGAGGGGATGCTTTCTTT. Its translation: CASSQDRGGDAFF. The chain uses TRBV4-3 and TRBJ1-1, with TRBD1 as a possible D gene (5 bases). The CDR3 totals 13 residues. V dropped 0 bases and J dropped 11 bases, with 13 bases sitting between them. Germline V CDR1 and CDR2: LGHNA, YSLEER.

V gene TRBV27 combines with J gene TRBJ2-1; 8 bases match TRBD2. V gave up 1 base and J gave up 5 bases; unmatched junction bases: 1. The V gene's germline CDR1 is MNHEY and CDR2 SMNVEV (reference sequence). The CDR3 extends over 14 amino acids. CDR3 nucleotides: TGTGCCAGCAGTTTATTACTAGCGGACAATGAGCAGTTCTTC. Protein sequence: CASSLLLADNEQFF.

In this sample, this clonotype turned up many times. The CDR3 nucleotides read TGCGCCAGCAGCCCGGGACTAGCGGGAGTTGTAGATACGCAGTATTTT. This codes for CASSPGLAGVVDTQYF. The gene calls are TRBV4-3 and TRBJ2-3, with 14 nucleotides matching TRBD2. CDR3 length equals 16 residues. Germline CDR1 LGHNA, CDR2 YSLEER. V was clipped by 4 bases and J by 5 bases; unmatched bases: 5.

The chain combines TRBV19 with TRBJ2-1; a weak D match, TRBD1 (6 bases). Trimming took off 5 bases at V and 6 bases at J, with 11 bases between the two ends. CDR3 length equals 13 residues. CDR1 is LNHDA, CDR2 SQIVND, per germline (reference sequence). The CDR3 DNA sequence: TGTGCCAGTAGTGCGCACAGGGCCAATGAGCAGTTCTTC. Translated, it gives CASSAHRANEQFF.

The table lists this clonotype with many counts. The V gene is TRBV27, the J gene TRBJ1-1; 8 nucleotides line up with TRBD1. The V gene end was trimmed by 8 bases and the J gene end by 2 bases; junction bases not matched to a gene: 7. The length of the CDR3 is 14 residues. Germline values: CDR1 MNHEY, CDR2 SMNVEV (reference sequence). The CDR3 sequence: CASSWDRSNTEAFF. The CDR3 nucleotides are TGTGCCAGCTCCTGGGACAGGTCAAACACTGAAGCTTTCTTT.

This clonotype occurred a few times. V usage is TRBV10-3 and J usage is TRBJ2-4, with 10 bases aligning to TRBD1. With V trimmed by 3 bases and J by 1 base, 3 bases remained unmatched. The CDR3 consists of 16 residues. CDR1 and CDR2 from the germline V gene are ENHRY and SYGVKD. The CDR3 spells CAISEPGQGAKNIQYF. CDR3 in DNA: TGTGCCATCAGTGAACCGGGACAGGGGGCCAAAAACATTCAGTACTTC.

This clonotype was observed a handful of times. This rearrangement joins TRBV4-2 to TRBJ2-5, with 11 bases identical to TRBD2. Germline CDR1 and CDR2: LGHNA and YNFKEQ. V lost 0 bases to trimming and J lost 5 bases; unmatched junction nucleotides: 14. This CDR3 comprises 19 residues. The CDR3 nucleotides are TGTGCCAGCAGCCAAGATCAGGGGACTAGCGGTCCGAGAGGGGAGACCCAGTACTTC. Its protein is CASSQDQGTSGPRGETQYF.

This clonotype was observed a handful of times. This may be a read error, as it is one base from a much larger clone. CDR3 loop: CASRDGVSEAFF. The CDR3 DNA reads as TGTGCCAGCAGGGACGGGGTAAGTGAAGCTTTCTTT. The V call is TRBV6-5, the J call TRBJ1-1; D not resolved. Germline values: CDR1 MNHEY, CDR2 SVGAGI. V was pared by 6 bases and J by 7 bases, with 12 bases between. The CDR3 contains 12 residues.

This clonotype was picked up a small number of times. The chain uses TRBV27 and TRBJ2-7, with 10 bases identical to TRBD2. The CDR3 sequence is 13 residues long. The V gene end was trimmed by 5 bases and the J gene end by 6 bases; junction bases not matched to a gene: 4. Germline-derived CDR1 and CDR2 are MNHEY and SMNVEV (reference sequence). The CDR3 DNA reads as TGTGCCAGCAGTCTAGGGACTAGCGCCGAGCAGTACTTC. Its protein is CASSLGTSAEQYF.

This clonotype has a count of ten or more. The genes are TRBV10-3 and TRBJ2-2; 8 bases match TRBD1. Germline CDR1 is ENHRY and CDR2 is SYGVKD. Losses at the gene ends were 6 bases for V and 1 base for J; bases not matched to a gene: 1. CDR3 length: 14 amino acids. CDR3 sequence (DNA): TGTGCCATCAGCGGACAGGGGAACACCGGGGAGCTGTTTTTT. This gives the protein CAISGQGNTGELFF.

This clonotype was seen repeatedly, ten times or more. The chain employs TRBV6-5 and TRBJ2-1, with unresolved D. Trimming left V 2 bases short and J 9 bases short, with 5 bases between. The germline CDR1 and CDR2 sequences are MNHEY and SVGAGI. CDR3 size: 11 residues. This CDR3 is CASSYLSEQFF. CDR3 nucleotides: TGTGCCAGCAGTTACCTCTCTGAGCAGTTCTTC.